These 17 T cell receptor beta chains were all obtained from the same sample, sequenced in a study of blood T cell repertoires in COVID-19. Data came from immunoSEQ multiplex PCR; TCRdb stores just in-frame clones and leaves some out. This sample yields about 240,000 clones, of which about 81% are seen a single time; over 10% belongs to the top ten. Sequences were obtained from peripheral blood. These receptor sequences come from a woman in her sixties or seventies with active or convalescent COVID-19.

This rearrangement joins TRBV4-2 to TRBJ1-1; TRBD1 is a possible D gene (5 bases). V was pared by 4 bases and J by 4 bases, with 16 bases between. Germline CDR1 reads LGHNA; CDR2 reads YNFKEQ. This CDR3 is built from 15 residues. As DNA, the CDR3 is TGTGCCAGCAGCCGTGAAGACAGCTCGTCCACTGAAGCTTTCTTT. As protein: CASSREDSSSTEAFF.

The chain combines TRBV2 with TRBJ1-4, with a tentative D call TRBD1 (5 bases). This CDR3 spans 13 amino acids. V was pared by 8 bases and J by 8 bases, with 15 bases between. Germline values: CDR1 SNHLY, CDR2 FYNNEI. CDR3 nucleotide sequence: TGTGCCAGCGGGTGGGGGGGTCGAGAAAAACTGTTTTTT. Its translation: CASGWGGREKLFF.

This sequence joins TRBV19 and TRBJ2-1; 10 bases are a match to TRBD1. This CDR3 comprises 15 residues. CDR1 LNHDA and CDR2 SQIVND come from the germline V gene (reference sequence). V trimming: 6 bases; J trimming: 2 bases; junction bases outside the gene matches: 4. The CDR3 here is CASSTDRGAYNEQFF. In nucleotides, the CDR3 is TGTGCCAGTAGCACGGACAGGGGGGCCTACAATGAGCAGTTCTTC.

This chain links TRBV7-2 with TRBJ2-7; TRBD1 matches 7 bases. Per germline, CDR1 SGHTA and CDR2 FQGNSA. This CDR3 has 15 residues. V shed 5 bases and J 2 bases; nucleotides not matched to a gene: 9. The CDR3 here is CASSPRDRSTYEQYF. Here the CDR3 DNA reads TGTGCCAGCAGCCCCCGGGACAGATCTACCTACGAGCAGTACTTC.

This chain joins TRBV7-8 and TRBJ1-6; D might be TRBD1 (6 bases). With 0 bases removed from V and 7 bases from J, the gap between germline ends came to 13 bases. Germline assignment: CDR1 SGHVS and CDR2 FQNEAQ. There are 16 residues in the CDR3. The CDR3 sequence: CASSLAGGQGNSPLHF. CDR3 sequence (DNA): TGTGCCAGCAGCTTAGCCGGGGGGCAGGGCAATTCACCCCTCCACTTT.

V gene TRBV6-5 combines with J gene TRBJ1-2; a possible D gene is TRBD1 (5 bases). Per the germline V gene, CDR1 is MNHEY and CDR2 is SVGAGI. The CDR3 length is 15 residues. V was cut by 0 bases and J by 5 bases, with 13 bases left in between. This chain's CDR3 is CASSYSTGPDYGYTF. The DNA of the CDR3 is TGTGCCAGCAGTTACTCCACAGGACCCGATTATGGCTACACCTTC.

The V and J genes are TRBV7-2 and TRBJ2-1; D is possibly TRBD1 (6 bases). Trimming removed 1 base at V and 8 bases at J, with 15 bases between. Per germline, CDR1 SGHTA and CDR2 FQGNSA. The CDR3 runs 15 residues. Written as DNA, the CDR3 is TGTGCCAGCAGCTTAGTCGGCCAGGGGACCGATGAGCAGTTCTTC. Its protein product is CASSLVGQGTDEQFF.

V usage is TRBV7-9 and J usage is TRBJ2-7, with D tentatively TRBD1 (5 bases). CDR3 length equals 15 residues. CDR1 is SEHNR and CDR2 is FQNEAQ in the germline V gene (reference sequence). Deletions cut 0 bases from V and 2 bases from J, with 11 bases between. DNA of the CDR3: TGTGCCAGCAGCTTAGCAGGGGATCCTACCTACGAGCAGTACTTC. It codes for CASSLAGDPTYEQYF.

CDR3 residues: CASSDSGNLQGMSQHF. The CDR3, as DNA: TGTGCCAGCAGTGATTCCGGCAACTTACAGGGAATGTCCCAGCATTTT. The gene calls are TRBV2 and TRBJ1-5, with a possible D match to TRBD1 (6 bases). Germline V gives CDR1 SNHLY, CDR2 FYNNEI. The CDR3 covers 16 residues. V was pared by 3 bases and J by 11 bases, with 23 bases between. Full variable domain (outside the CDR3, taken from reference TRBV2 and TRBJ1-5): EPEVTQTPSHQVTQMGQEVILRCVPISNHLYFYWYRQILGQKVEFLVSFYNNEISEKSEIFDDQFSVERPDGSNFTLKIRSTKLEDSAMYFCASSDSGNLQGMSQHFGDGTRLSIL.

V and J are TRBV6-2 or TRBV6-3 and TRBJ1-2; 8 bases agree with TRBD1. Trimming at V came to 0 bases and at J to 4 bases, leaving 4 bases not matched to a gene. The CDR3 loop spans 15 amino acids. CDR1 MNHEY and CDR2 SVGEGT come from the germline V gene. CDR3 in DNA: TGTGCCAGCAGTTACTCGGACAGGGCTGCCTATGGCTACACCTTC. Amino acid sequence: CASSYSDRAAYGYTF.

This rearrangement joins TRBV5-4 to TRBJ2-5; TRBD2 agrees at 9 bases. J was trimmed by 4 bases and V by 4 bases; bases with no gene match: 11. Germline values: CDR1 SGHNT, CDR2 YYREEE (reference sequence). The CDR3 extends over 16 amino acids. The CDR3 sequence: CASSRGSSGGRETQYF. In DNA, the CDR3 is TGTGCCAGCAGCCGAGGTAGTAGCGGGGGTCGAGAGACCCAGTACTTC.

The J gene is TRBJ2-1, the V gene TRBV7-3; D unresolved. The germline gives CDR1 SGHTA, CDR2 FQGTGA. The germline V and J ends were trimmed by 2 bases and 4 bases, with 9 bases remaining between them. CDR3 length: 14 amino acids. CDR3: CASSLDPSYNEQFF. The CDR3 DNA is TGTGCCAGCAGCTTAGATCCTAGTTACAATGAGCAGTTCTTC.

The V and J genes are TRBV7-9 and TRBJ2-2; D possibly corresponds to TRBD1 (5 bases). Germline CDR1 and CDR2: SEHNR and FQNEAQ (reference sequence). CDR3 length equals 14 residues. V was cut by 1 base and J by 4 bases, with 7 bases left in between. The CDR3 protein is CASSLGGPTGELFF. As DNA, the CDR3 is TGTGCCAGCAGCTTAGGGGGCCCCACCGGGGAGCTGTTTTTT.

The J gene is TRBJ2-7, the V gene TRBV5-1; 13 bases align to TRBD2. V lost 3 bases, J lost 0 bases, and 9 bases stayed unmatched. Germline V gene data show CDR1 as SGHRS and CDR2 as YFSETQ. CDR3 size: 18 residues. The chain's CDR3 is CASSSGTSGAISSYEQYF. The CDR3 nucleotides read TGCGCCAGCAGCTCCGGGACTAGCGGGGCCATTAGCTCCTACGAGCAGTACTTC.

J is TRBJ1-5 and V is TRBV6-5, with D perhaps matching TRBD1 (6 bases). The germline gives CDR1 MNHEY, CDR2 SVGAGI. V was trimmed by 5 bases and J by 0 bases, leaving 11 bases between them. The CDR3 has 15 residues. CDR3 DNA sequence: TGTGCCAGCAGTCCCACAGGGTTTAGCAATCAGCCCCAGCATTTT. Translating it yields CASSPTGFSNQPQHF.

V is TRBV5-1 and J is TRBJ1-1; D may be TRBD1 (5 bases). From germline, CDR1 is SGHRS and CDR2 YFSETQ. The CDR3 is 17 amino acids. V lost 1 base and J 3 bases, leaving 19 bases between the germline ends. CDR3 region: CASSLSTGGRRDTEAFF. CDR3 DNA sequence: TGCGCCAGCAGCTTGTCAACAGGTGGGAGGAGGGACACTGAAGCTTTCTTT.

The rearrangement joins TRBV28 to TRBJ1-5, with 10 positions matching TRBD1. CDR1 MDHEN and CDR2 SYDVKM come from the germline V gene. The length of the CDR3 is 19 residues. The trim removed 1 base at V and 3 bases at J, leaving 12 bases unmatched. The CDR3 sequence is CASSLLGGTGAVPNQPQHF. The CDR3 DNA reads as TGTGCCAGCAGTTTATTGGGGGGGACAGGGGCCGTCCCCAATCAGCCCCAGCATTTT.